These 31 T cell receptor beta chains share one sample of origin, sequenced in a study of identical twins. TCRdb re-derived calls from the 5' RACE reads in MiXCR, one entry per CDR3 protein. The data contain about 920,000 distinct CDR3 sequences, about 12% of them singletons. This same sample was also taken into another study, of yellow fever vaccine responses in identical twins.

The sample taken for sequencing was PBMCs. All receptors come from a woman between 18 and 30 years old in good health.

The chain has TRBV4-1 and TRBJ2-3; 9 positions match TRBD2. The J segment lost 3 bases and the V segment lost 7 bases, leaving 8 bases of the junction unmatched. Germline CDR1 is MGHRA and CDR2 is YSYEKL. CDR3 length: 15 amino acids. CDR3: CASTPGGGGTDTQYF. In DNA form, the CDR3 reads TGCGCCAGCACCCCAGGCGGGGGGGGGACAGATACGCAGTATTTT.

This clonotype was seen only a few times. The chain carries TRBV18 and TRBJ2-5; tentatively, D is TRBD2 (5 bases). CDR3 length equals 16 residues. Between the trimmed V and J ends, which lost 1 base and 2 bases, there was a span of 14 bases. Germline V gene data show CDR1 as KGHSH and CDR2 as LQKENI. For the CDR3, the DNA is TGTGCCAGCTCACCACGGTCTGGCGGGCCGCAAGAGACCCAGTACTTC. This codes for CASSPRSGGPQETQYF.

This clonotype was seen at least ten times. This chain uses TRBV4-1 with TRBJ2-7; 11 bases map to TRBD1. V gave up 1 base and J gave up 2 bases; unmatched junction bases: 4. The germline V gene has CDR1 MGHRA and CDR2 YSYEKL. This CDR3 is built from 16 residues. Here the CDR3 DNA reads TGCGCCAGCAGCCAAGTACCGGACAGGGGGCCCTACGAGCAGTACGTC. Its protein product is CASSQVPDRGPYEQYV.

This clonotype was found a few times. The gene calls are TRBV7-9 and TRBJ1-2; D call uncertain. CDR3 length: 13 amino acids. V was trimmed by 1 base and J by 4 bases, leaving 7 bases between them. From germline, CDR1 is SEHNR and CDR2 FQNEAQ (reference sequence). The chain's CDR3 is CASSLVRAYGYTF. CDR3 DNA: TGTGCCAGCAGCTTAGTGAGGGCCTATGGCTACACCTTC. Combining the CDR3 with reference TRBV7-9 and TRBJ1-2 gives the whole variable domain DTGVSQNPRHKITKRGQNVTFRCDPISEHNRLYWYRQTLGQGPEFLTYFQNEAQLEKSRLLSDRFSAERPKGSFSTLEIQRTEQGDSAMYLCASSLVRAYGYTFGSGTRLTVV.

This clonotype was observed a handful of times. The rearrangement joins TRBV7-9 to TRBJ2-2; TRBD2 agrees at 8 bases. Germline assignment: CDR1 SEHNR and CDR2 FQNEAQ (reference sequence). The CDR3 is 15 amino acids. With V trimmed by 5 bases and J by 2 bases, 4 bases remained unmatched. The CDR3 here is CASSRAGVNTGELFF. In DNA form, the CDR3 reads TGTGCCAGCAGCCGAGCGGGGGTTAACACCGGGGAGCTGTTTTTT.

This clonotype has only a few counts. A much larger clone differs from this one at a single base, so this may be a read error. This sequence joins TRBV5-1 and TRBJ2-1; tentative D call: TRBD2 (5 bases). The CDR3 is 15 amino acids. CDR1 is SGHRS and CDR2 is YFSETQ in the germline V gene. Written as DNA, the CDR3 is TGCGCCAGCAGCTTGTCCGGGAACAACTACAATGAGCAGTCCTTC. It encodes CASSLSGNNYNEQSF. The full variable domain, with the rest looked up from reference TRBV5-1 and TRBJ2-1, is KAGVTQTPRYLIKTRGQQVTLSCSPISGHRSVSWYQQTPGQGLQFLFEYFSETQRNKGNFPGRFSGRQFSNSRSEMNVSTLELGDSALYLCASSLSGNNYNEQSFGPGTRLTVL.

This rearrangement joins TRBV20-1 to TRBJ2-2; possible D gene TRBD1, 5 bases. The CDR3 is made up of 16 amino acids. The germline V gene encodes CDR1 DFQATT and CDR2 SNEGSKA (reference sequence). Trimming cost V 1 base and J 1 base, with 13 bases left between them. In DNA, the CDR3 is TGCAGTGCTAGAGTGTGGACAACTAAGAACACCGGGGAGCTGTTTTTT. Amino acids: CSARVWTTKNTGELFF.

This clonotype was counted a few times. The chain joins TRBV6-4 to TRBJ2-1; 8 nucleotides line up with TRBD1. This CDR3 is built from 15 residues. Germline trimming cut 5 bases from V and 6 bases from J; bases unmatched to any gene: 9. The germline V gene encodes CDR1 MRHNA and CDR2 SNTAGT. The CDR3 DNA is TGTGCCAGCAGTTCACAGGGGGTGGGCGGCAATGAGCAGTTCTTC. The encoded protein is CASSSQGVGGNEQFF.

This clonotype appeared a few times. The rearrangement joins TRBV12-3 or TRBV12-4 to TRBJ2-1; 11 bases match TRBD2. There are 15 residues in the CDR3. Unmatched junction bases numbered 5, after V lost 2 bases and J lost 8 bases. CDR3 in amino acids: CASSLLAGGRDEQFF. CDR3 coding DNA: TGTGCCAGCAGTTTATTAGCGGGGGGGCGCGATGAGCAGTTCTTC.

This clonotype has just a few counts. The chain carries TRBV27 and TRBJ1-6; D unclear. The ends were cut back, 2 bases at V and 7 bases at J, with 12 bases in the middle. The CDR3 extends over 15 amino acids. In germline, CDR1 is MNHEY, CDR2 SMNVEV (reference sequence). This chain's CDR3 is CASSLARLGNSPLHF. The DNA for the CDR3 is TGTGCCAGCAGTTTAGCCCGGTTGGGAAATTCACCCCTCCACTTT.

This clonotype has a handful of counts. The gene calls are TRBV5-1 and TRBJ1-4; 10 positions match TRBD1. Germline trimming cut 4 bases from V and 2 bases from J; bases unmatched to any gene: 5. Germline V lookup: CDR1 SGHRS, CDR2 YFSETQ. The CDR3 has 16 amino acids. CDR3 loop: CASSLGQGNTNEKLFF. CDR3 sequence (DNA): TGCGCCAGCAGCCTGGGACAGGGGAACACTAATGAAAAACTGTTTTTT.

This rearrangement joins TRBV5-1 to TRBJ2-7; TRBD2 matches at 9 bases. J lost 1 base, V lost 4 bases, and 9 bases had no gene match. Per germline, CDR1 SGHRS and CDR2 YFSETQ. The length of the CDR3 is 16 residues. CDR3: CASSTGLASSSYEQYF. The CDR3 DNA reads as TGCGCCAGCAGCACAGGACTAGCGAGCTCGTCCTACGAGCAGTACTTC.

The V call is TRBV12-3 or TRBV12-4, the J call TRBJ2-7; 9 bases line up with TRBD1. The CDR3 runs 15 residues. The trim removed 3 bases at V and 7 bases at J, leaving 10 bases unmatched. The CDR3 DNA follows: TGTGCCAGCAGTTTTGGGACAGGGAGAGAGTGGGAGCAGTACTTC. Its translation: CASSFGTGREWEQYF.

The chain uses TRBV15 and TRBJ1-3; perhaps TRBD1 as D (6 bases). The CDR3 sequence is 16 residues long. Trimming pared 1 base from V and 4 bases from J, leaving 14 bases between. Germline CDR1 is LNHNV and CDR2 is YYDKDF (reference sequence). The CDR3 sequence: CATSRAGGAVGNTIYF. CDR3 nucleotide sequence: TGTGCCACCAGCAGAGCGGGGGGGGCAGTGGGAAACACCATATATTTT. Full variable domain (outside the CDR3, taken from reference TRBV15 and TRBJ1-3): DAMVIQNPRYQVTQFGKPVTLSCSQTLNHNVMYWYQQKSSQAPKLLFHYYDKDFNNEADTPDNFQSRRPNTSFCFLDIRSPGLGDTAMYLCATSRAGGAVGNTIYFGEGSWLTVV.

The table lists this clonotype with a count of one. The V call is TRBV2, the J call TRBJ2-2, with TRBD2 as a possible D gene (5 bases). This CDR3 comprises 18 residues. V was trimmed by 4 bases and J by 3 bases, leaving 21 bases between them. Germline CDR1 is SNHLY and CDR2 is FYNNEI. CDR3 nucleotide sequence: TGTGCCAGCAGTGGGTGGGCGGGTGGTCTTTCGGACACCGGGGAGCTGTTTTTT. Its translation: CASSGWAGGLSDTGELFF.

This clonotype turned up a few times. The chain uses TRBV12-3 or TRBV12-4 and TRBJ2-1, with 7 bases aligning to TRBD2. V was clipped by 5 bases and J by 2 bases; unmatched bases: 9. CDR3 size: 16 residues. CDR3 sequence (DNA): TGTGCCAGCAGTCCCTCCAGGGCGGGAGCCTACAATGAGCAGTTCTTC. Residues: CASSPSRAGAYNEQFF.

Only a few counts were recorded for this clonotype. The chain recombines TRBV12-3 or TRBV12-4 with TRBJ2-7, with TRBD2 identical over 8 bases. This CDR3 comprises 13 residues. The ends lost 8 bases at V and 6 bases at J; junction bases unmatched: 9. The DNA of the CDR3 is TGTGCCAGCCATCGAGCGGGAGAAGGCGAGCAGTACTTC. Translating it yields CASHRAGEGEQYF.

This clonotype was seen repeatedly, ten times or more. The chain carries TRBV6-5 and TRBJ1-2; D is perhaps TRBD1 (6 bases). This CDR3 region has 17 residues. V shed 3 bases and J shed 8 bases, with 25 bases lying between them. Germline V CDR1 and CDR2: MNHEY, SVGAGI. This CDR3 reads CASSYLSQGTGRSGYTF. The CDR3 bases are TGTGCCAGCAGTTATTTAAGTCAGGGAACAGGGAGAAGCGGCTACACCTTC.

This clonotype has just a few counts. This chain connects TRBV12-5 to TRBJ2-1; tentative D call: TRBD2 (5 bases). Trimming pared 6 bases from V and 7 bases from J, leaving 7 bases between. The germline gives CDR1 LGHNT, CDR2 FRNRAP. The length of the CDR3 is 11 residues. The CDR3, as DNA: TGTGCTAGTGGGACGGGGAATGAGCAGTTCTTC. Its protein product is CASGTGNEQFF.

The CDR3 sequence: CASSAGVTEAFF. The CDR3 DNA reads TGTGCCAGCAGTGCAGGTGTCACTGAAGCTTTCTTT. The genes are TRBV2 and TRBJ1-1; D is unclear. The ends were cut back, 4 bases at V and 4 bases at J, with 7 bases in the middle. The CDR3 runs 12 residues. Per the germline V gene, CDR1 is SNHLY and CDR2 is FYNNEI.

This chain connects TRBV3-1 to TRBJ1-1; D remains ambiguous. Germline loops: CDR1 LGHDT, CDR2 YNNKEL (reference sequence). V was cut by 3 bases and J by 5 bases, with 10 bases left in between. CDR3 size: 13 residues. Here the CDR3 reads CASSHVAGTEAFF. The CDR3 DNA reads as TGTGCCAGCAGCCACGTCGCCGGGACTGAAGCTTTCTTT.

The chain couples TRBV29-1 to TRBJ1-6; D remains ambiguous. With 5 bases removed from V and 5 bases from J, the gap between germline ends came to 4 bases. The CDR3 contains 11 residues. Germline V lookup: CDR1 SQVTM, CDR2 ANQGSEA. Written as DNA, the CDR3 is TGCAGCGTTCTAAATAATTCACCCCTCCACTTT. Translation gives CSVLNNSPLHF.

The CDR3 DNA reads TGTGCCAGCAGTGAGAGGGGAGCGGGGGAGCAAGAGACCCAGTACTTC. The encoded protein is CASSERGAGEQETQYF. The V and J genes are TRBV6-1 and TRBJ2-5, with 8 bases identical to TRBD2. CDR3 length: 16 amino acids. CDR1 MNHNS and CDR2 SASEGT come from the germline V gene. The J segment lost 2 bases and the V segment lost 3 bases, leaving 8 bases of the junction unmatched.

This clonotype was detected a few times. The chain recombines TRBV4-1 with TRBJ2-5, with 7 bases that match TRBD2. The CDR3 is made up of 16 amino acids. Germline assignment: CDR1 MGHRA and CDR2 YSYEKL. V was clipped by 3 bases and J by 0 bases; unmatched bases: 7. The CDR3 reads CASSHRLATYQETQYF. Here the CDR3 DNA reads TGCGCCAGCAGCCATCGACTAGCCACGTACCAAGAGACCCAGTACTTC.

This clonotype has a count of ten or more. The gene calls are TRBV12-3 or TRBV12-4 and TRBJ1-5; D perhaps matches TRBD1 (5 bases). Trimming shortened V by 2 bases and J by 5 bases, and 16 bases separated the two germline ends. The CDR3 sequence is 16 residues long. CDR3 DNA sequence: TGTGCCAGCAGTTTAAGTCGGGGGTCGATCGATCAGCCCCAGCATTTT. It codes for CASSLSRGSIDQPQHF.

The chain has TRBV6-5 and TRBJ1-1; no clear D gene. With 1 base removed from V and 1 base from J, the gap between germline ends came to 10 bases. There are 15 residues in the CDR3. Germline CDR1 and CDR2: MNHEY and SVGAGI. The CDR3 DNA reads TGTGCCAGCAGTTACTATGAGGGAGGGAACACTGAAGCTTTCTTT. It encodes CASSYYEGGNTEAFF.

There are a few counts of this clonotype. The CDR3 is CATRTGTANNEQFF. CDR3 DNA sequence: TGTGCCACCAGAACCGGGACGGCTAACAATGAGCAGTTCTTC. V is TRBV24-1 and J is TRBJ2-1, with D perhaps given as TRBD1 or TRBD2 (5 bases each). CDR1 and CDR2 from the germline V gene are KGHDR and SFDVKD. CDR3 size: 14 residues. The V end lost 7 bases, the J end lost 5 bases, and 14 bases lay between the germline ends.

The chain couples TRBV6-5 to TRBJ2-7, with 11 bases aligning to TRBD2. The CDR3 is made up of 15 amino acids. Trimming removed 4 bases from V and 4 bases from J; junction bases left unmatched: 6. CDR1 is MNHEY and CDR2 is SVGAGI in the germline V gene. CDR3: CASSSASGGRYEQYV. CDR3 bases: TGTGCCAGCAGTTCCGCTAGCGGGGGGCGGTACGAGCAGTACGTC.

This clonotype was picked up many times. This chain connects TRBV4-1 to TRBJ2-2; no definite D call. V gave up 4 bases and J gave up 3 bases, with 12 bases separating them. This CDR3 region has 15 residues. Looked up from germline, CDR1 is MGHRA and CDR2 is YSYEKL. The CDR3 nucleotides read TGCGCCAGCAGCCCTGAGGTTTTTTACACCGGGGAGCTGTTTTTT. This sequence encodes CASSPEVFYTGELFF.

The genes are TRBV6-1 and TRBJ2-3; tentative D call: TRBD1 (6 bases). The V end was cut by 6 bases, the J end by 2 bases, with 15 bases between. This CDR3 spans 15 amino acids. Germline loops: CDR1 MNHNS, CDR2 SASEGT. The DNA for the CDR3 is TGTGCCAGCAGCGCAGGGGTCCCCTACACAGATACGCAGTATTTT. It codes for CASSAGVPYTDTQYF.

The V gene is TRBV19, the J gene TRBJ2-7; D tentatively fits TRBD1 or TRBD2 (5 bases each). The CDR3 covers 14 residues. Germline V lookup: CDR1 LNHDA, CDR2 SQIVND (reference sequence). With 1 base removed from V and 4 bases from J, the gap between germline ends came to 11 bases. In DNA form, the CDR3 reads TGTGCCAGTAGTATAGGGGGGTTTTCTTACGAGCAGTACTTC. Translation gives CASSIGGFSYEQYF.